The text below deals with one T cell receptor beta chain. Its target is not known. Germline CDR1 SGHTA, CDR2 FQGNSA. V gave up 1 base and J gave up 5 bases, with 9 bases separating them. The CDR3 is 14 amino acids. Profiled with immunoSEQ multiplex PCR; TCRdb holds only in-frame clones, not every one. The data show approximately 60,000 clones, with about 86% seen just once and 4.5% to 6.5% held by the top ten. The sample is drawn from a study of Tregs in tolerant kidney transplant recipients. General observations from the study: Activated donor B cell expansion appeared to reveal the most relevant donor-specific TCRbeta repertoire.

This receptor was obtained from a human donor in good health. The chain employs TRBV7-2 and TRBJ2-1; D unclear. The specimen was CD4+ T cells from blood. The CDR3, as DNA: TGTGCCAGCAGCTTAGTGGGTGGCAACAATGAGCAGTTCTTC. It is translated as CASSLVGGNNEQFF.